This entry lists 32 T cell receptor beta chains sequenced from one sample in a study of blood T cell repertoires in COVID-19. This table comes from immunoSEQ multiplex PCR, and its TCRdb copy is limited to in-frame clones, with some not included. The sample consists of about 180,000 clones, approximately 85% of them appearing once. The source material was peripheral blood. The receptors shown here come from a man aged 55 to 70 with acute or convalescent COVID-19.

The chain uses TRBV28 and TRBJ2-3; 14 nucleotides line up with TRBD2. Trimming removed 4 bases from V and 6 bases from J; junction bases left unmatched: 3. The germline V gene encodes CDR1 MDHEN and CDR2 SYDVKM. The CDR3 loop spans 15 amino acids. The CDR3 DNA is TGTGCCAGCAGTTGGACTAGCGGGAGGAGGGATACGCAGTATTTT. Translated, it gives CASSWTSGRRDTQYF.

This chain links TRBV28 with TRBJ1-5; 8 nucleotides line up with TRBD1. The CDR3 spans 13 residues. Germline V CDR1 and CDR2: MDHEN, SYDVKM. J was trimmed by 6 bases and V by 5 bases; bases with no gene match: 3. The CDR3 region is CASSRDRGQPQHF. CDR3 in DNA: TGTGCCAGCAGTCGCGACAGGGGTCAGCCCCAGCATTTT.

This chain links TRBV7-6 with TRBJ2-2, with 7 bases lining up with TRBD2. V dropped 1 base and J dropped 0; count of bases not matched to a gene: 2. Germline V gene data show CDR1 as SGHVS and CDR2 as FNYEAQ. This CDR3 is 16 amino acids long. In DNA, the CDR3 is TGTGCCAGCAGCTTAGAAGCGGGAACGAACACCGGGGAGCTGTTTTTT. This gives the protein CASSLEAGTNTGELFF.

The gene calls are TRBV19 and TRBJ2-1, with 7 bases matching TRBD2. Trimming took 5 bases from V and 7 from J; bases not matched to a gene: 8. The CDR3 contains 14 residues. Germline V gives CDR1 LNHDA, CDR2 SQIVND (reference sequence). CDR3 DNA: TGTGCCAGTAGTTTCGGCGGGAGAGTAAATGAGCAGTTCTTC. Translating it yields CASSFGGRVNEQFF.

The genes are TRBV28 and TRBJ2-1; the match to TRBD2 covers 11 bases. Germline loops: CDR1 MDHEN, CDR2 SYDVKM. The V and J ends lost 3 bases and 9 bases, in that order; junction bases with no gene match: 10. The CDR3 length is 16 residues. CDR3 sequence (DNA): TGTGCCAGCAGTTTGGCCACTAGCGGGAGAATGGTTGAGCAGTTCTTC. Residues: CASSLATSGRMVEQFF.

The DNA of the CDR3 is TGTGCCATCAGTGAGTCCGGGTCAGATACGCAGTATTTT. Its protein product is CAISESGSDTQYF. V gene TRBV10-3 combines with J gene TRBJ2-3; D unclear. V lost 0 bases to trimming and J lost 4 bases, with 5 bases between them. This CDR3 spans 13 amino acids. Germline V gives CDR1 ENHRY, CDR2 SYGVKD.

This chain joins TRBV19 and TRBJ1-1; unclear D gene. Germline V gene lookup returns CDR1 LNHDA and CDR2 SQIVND (reference sequence). V lost 0 bases and J 8 bases, leaving 13 bases between the germline ends. This CDR3 spans 14 amino acids. CDR3 in DNA: TGTGCCAGTAGTATAGATCTCGCGCGGAAAGAAGCTTTCTTT. Translated, it gives CASSIDLARKEAFF.

The rearrangement joins TRBV6-5 to TRBJ2-1; TRBD1 agrees at 8 bases. The trim removed 1 base at V and 4 bases at J, leaving 6 bases unmatched. Germline values: CDR1 MNHEY, CDR2 SVGAGI. The CDR3 has 16 residues. The chain's CDR3 is CASSYFQGAAYNEQFF. The CDR3 bases are TGTGCCAGCAGTTACTTTCAGGGGGCGGCTTACAATGAGCAGTTCTTC.

The chain links TRBV6-6 to TRBJ2-1; the D gene is possibly TRBD1 (12 bases). CDR3 length: 24 residues. The germline V and J ends were trimmed by 5 bases and 7 bases, with 45 bases remaining between them. Germline assignment: CDR1 MNHNY and CDR2 SVGAGI (reference sequence). CDR3 DNA sequence: TGTGCCAGCAGTCGTCCCGGGACAGGGGGCGCCGAGACTAGCGGGACCCATGGGGAGAATGAGCAGTTCTTC. Residues: CASSRPGTGGAETSGTHGENEQFF.

This clone was observed a handful of times. This sequence joins TRBV7-8 and TRBJ1-1; D is uncertain. V lost 5 bases, J lost 0 bases, and 10 bases lay in between. Germline CDR1 SGHVS, CDR2 FQNEAQ. The CDR3 runs to 14 residues. The CDR3 sequence: CASSRGLMNTEAFF. CDR3 sequence (DNA): TGTGCCAGCAGCCGAGGACTCATGAACACTGAAGCTTTCTTT.

V and J are TRBV10-3 and TRBJ2-1, with D perhaps TRBD2 (5 bases). The V end lost 7 bases, the J end lost 5 bases, and 12 bases lay between the germline ends. Germline CDR1 is ENHRY and CDR2 is SYGVKD. There are 13 residues in the CDR3. This CDR3 is CAITGADHNEQFF. As DNA, the CDR3 is TGTGCCATCACCGGAGCGGACCACAATGAGCAGTTCTTC.

V and J are TRBV5-1 and TRBJ1-5, with 12 bases matching TRBD1. Germline V gives CDR1 SGHRS, CDR2 YFSETQ. V was clipped by 1 base and J by 6 bases; unmatched bases: 8. The CDR3 contains 17 residues. The chain's CDR3 is CASSLHPGTGGLQPQHF. In DNA form, the CDR3 reads TGCGCCAGCAGCTTGCATCCCGGGACAGGGGGCCTTCAGCCCCAGCATTTT.

The chain joins TRBV7-9 to TRBJ2-7; TRBD1 matches at 10 bases. Germline V gene lookup returns CDR1 SEHNR and CDR2 FQNEAQ (reference sequence). The CDR3 has 14 amino acids. V lost 5 bases and J lost 7; bases outside the gene matches: 8. The CDR3 nucleotides read TGTGCCAGCAGCGACAGGGGGCGGGTGGGTGAGCAGTACTTC. Translated, it gives CASSDRGRVGEQYF.

This clone was seen more than once but under ten times. V is TRBV2 and J is TRBJ1-2; D not certain. CDR1 is SNHLY and CDR2 is FYNNEI in the germline V gene. The CDR3 is made up of 15 amino acids. V lost 3 bases, J lost 4 bases, and 15 bases lay in between. In DNA, the CDR3 is TGTGCCAGCAGTGAGATAACGGTGAATGCCTATGGCTACACCTTC. Translating it yields CASSEITVNAYGYTF.

The chain is built from TRBV7-2 and TRBJ2-7; D remains ambiguous. Trimming stripped 5 bases from V and 1 base from J, with 15 bases between. CDR3 length equals 15 residues. The germline CDR1 and CDR2 sequences are SGHTA and FQGNSA. CDR3 DNA sequence: TGTGCCAGCAGCCCGGTGGCGTTCGGGTCCTACGAGCAGTACTTC. Translating it yields CASSPVAFGSYEQYF.

The chain recombines TRBV19 with TRBJ2-6, with 8 bases fitting TRBD1. CDR3 length equals 14 residues. Germline CDR1 LNHDA, CDR2 SQIVND (reference sequence). Trimming at V came to 11 bases and at J to 3 bases, leaving 6 bases not matched to a gene. The chain's CDR3 is CASTGVGGANVLTF. The CDR3 DNA follows: TGTGCCTCGACAGGGGTAGGTGGGGCCAACGTCCTGACTTTC. Looking up the rest from reference TRBV19 and TRBJ2-6 gives the full variable domain: DGGITQSPKYLFRKEGQNVTLSCEQNLNHDAMYWYRQDPGQGLRLIYYSQIVNDFQKGDIAEGYSVSREKKESFPLTVTSAQKNPTAFYLCASTGVGGANVLTFGAGSRLTVL.

This sequence joins TRBV6-5 and TRBJ2-7; TRBD2 is a possible D gene (6 bases). The V end was cut by 7 bases, the J end by 0 bases, with 13 bases between. The CDR3 covers 14 residues. Germline assignment: CDR1 MNHEY and CDR2 SVGAGI. The CDR3 bases are TGTGCCAGCAAGGTGGGACTGAGCTCCTACGAGCAGTACTTC. Residues: CASKVGLSSYEQYF.

The rearrangement joins TRBV7-2 to TRBJ2-3, with D unresolved. Trimming shortened V by 0 bases and J by 6 bases, and 7 bases separated the two germline ends. From germline, CDR1 is SGHTA and CDR2 FQGNSA. This CDR3 is built from 13 residues. The CDR3 here is CASSLAAIDTQYF. The CDR3 DNA reads as TGTGCCAGCAGCTTAGCAGCGATTGATACGCAGTATTTT.

The chain employs TRBV7-2 and TRBJ2-3, with D perhaps matching TRBD1 (6 bases). Trimming removed 1 base at V and 2 bases at J, with 7 bases between. The CDR3 runs 14 residues. Per germline, CDR1 SGHTA and CDR2 FQGNSA. CDR3 nucleotides: TGTGCCAGCAGCTTAGGACAGGTCACAGATACGCAGTATTTT. Translating it yields CASSLGQVTDTQYF.

The J gene is TRBJ1-4, the V gene TRBV25-1; 7 bases agree with TRBD1. The CDR3 is 15 amino acids. The germline V gene encodes CDR1 MGHDK and CDR2 SYGVNS. V shed 4 bases and J 8 bases; nucleotides not matched to a gene: 10. The CDR3 DNA sequence: TGTGCCAGCAGTGGAACAGGGGCCTTTTGGGAAAAACTGTTTTTT. Translation: CASSGTGAFWEKLFF. Full variable domain (rest looked up from reference TRBV25-1 and TRBJ1-4): EADIYQTPRYLVIGTGKKITLECSQTMGHDKMYWYQQDPGMELHLIHYSYGVNSTEKGDLSSESTVSRIRTEHFPLTLESARPSHTSQYLCASSGTGAFWEKLFFGSGTQLSVL.

The chain combines TRBV28 with TRBJ2-7; D might be TRBD2 (6 bases). Per the germline V gene, CDR1 is MDHEN and CDR2 is SYDVKM. CDR3 length equals 14 residues. The germline V and J ends were trimmed by 9 bases and 2 bases, with 17 bases remaining between them. The CDR3 here is CASGGSGPTYEQYF. CDR3 nucleotide sequence: TGTGCCAGTGGGGGGAGCGGACCAACCTACGAGCAGTACTTC.

CDR3 loop: CSVRDRGPSGELFF. The CDR3 coding sequence is TGCAGCGTGAGGGACAGGGGGCCCTCCGGGGAGCTGTTTTTT. This rearrangement joins TRBV29-1 to TRBJ2-2, with 12 positions matching TRBD1. Germline CDR1 is SQVTM and CDR2 is ANQGSEA. J was trimmed by 6 bases and V by 6 bases; bases with no gene match: 5. The CDR3 has 14 residues.

The rearrangement joins TRBV9 to TRBJ2-2; 8 positions agree with TRBD2. With V trimmed by 8 bases and J by 4 bases, 10 bases remained unmatched. CDR1 is SGDLS and CDR2 is YYNGEE in the germline V gene. There are 15 residues in the CDR3. CDR3 DNA sequence: TGTGCCAGTTCCTGGACTCGGGAGGGCACCGGGGAGCTGTTTTTT. It is translated as CASSWTREGTGELFF.

The V gene is TRBV5-4, the J gene TRBJ2-1; TRBD2 might be the D (5 bases). This CDR3 contains 15 residues. Trimming removed 4 bases from V and 0 bases from J, with 11 bases in between. Germline CDR1 is SGHNT and CDR2 is YYREEE (reference sequence). CDR3 protein: CASSPLESSYNEQFF. CDR3 nucleotide sequence: TGTGCCAGCAGCCCACTAGAAAGCTCCTACAATGAGCAGTTCTTC.

The V call is TRBV29-1, the J call TRBJ2-7; 9 bases line up with TRBD2. The CDR3 has 14 amino acids. Germline V CDR1 and CDR2: SQVTM, ANQGSEA. V was clipped by 6 bases and J by 6 bases; unmatched bases: 12. The CDR3 DNA reads as TGCAGCGTCGTCAGGTTAGCGGGAGCGAGCGAGCAGTACTTC. Translating it yields CSVVRLAGASEQYF.

The chain couples TRBV5-4 to TRBJ2-1; TRBD2 is a possible D gene (6 bases). The V gene's germline CDR1 is SGHNT and CDR2 YYREEE (reference sequence). The CDR3 totals 17 residues. The V and J ends lost 5 bases and 3 bases respectively, with 21 bases between them. The CDR3: CASRREIGGNFYNEQFF. The CDR3 DNA is TGTGCCAGCAGGAGGGAGATCGGGGGTAACTTCTACAATGAGCAGTTCTTC.

The V and J genes are TRBV5-4 and TRBJ2-7, with 10 bases aligning to TRBD2. The CDR3 has 14 amino acids. The V segment lost 4 bases and the J segment 3 bases; nucleotides outside the gene matches: 4. Germline V gene data show CDR1 as SGHNT and CDR2 as YYREEE (reference sequence). CDR3 DNA: TGTGCCAGCAGCCCCGGACTAGCGGACTACGAGCAGTACTTC. Protein product: CASSPGLADYEQYF. The whole variable domain, filled in from reference TRBV5-4 and TRBJ2-7, reads ETGVTQSPTHLIKTRGQQVTLRCSSQSGHNTVSWYQQALGQGPQFIFQYYREEENGRGNFPPRFSGLQFPNYSSELNVNALELDDSALYLCASSPGLADYEQYFGPGTRLTVT.

The chain recombines TRBV3-1 (or the pseudogene TRBV3-2) with TRBJ1-1; D uncertain. Deletions cut 0 bases from V and 12 bases from J, with 17 bases between. The CDR3 has 14 amino acids. In germline, CDR1 is LGHDT, CDR2 YNNKEL (reference sequence). The CDR3 nucleotides are TGTGCCAGCAGCCAAGAGGAGGCAGGTTCGCGAACTTTCTTT. Its protein is CASSQEEAGSRTFF.

V gene TRBV19 combines with J gene TRBJ2-3; D is undetermined. Germline V gene sequence: CDR1 LNHDA, CDR2 SQIVND (reference sequence). V was shortened by 3 bases and J by 6 bases, with 10 bases between the two germline ends. This CDR3 contains 13 residues. CDR3 coding DNA: TGTGCCAGTAGTATTACTGAGAGGGATACGCAGTATTTT. Its protein is CASSITERDTQYF.

The count of this clone is one. Other DNA sequences of this sample code for an identical CDR3. J is TRBJ2-7 and V is TRBV3-1 (or the pseudogene TRBV3-2); D ambiguous. The CDR3 is made up of 12 amino acids. Per germline, CDR1 LGHDT and CDR2 YNNKEL (reference sequence). V lost 6 bases, J lost 1 base, and 7 bases lay in between. CDR3 DNA sequence: TGTGCCAGCAGTCTCTTGTCCTACGAGCAGTACTTC. Protein: CASSLLSYEQYF.

The chain has TRBV6-2 or TRBV6-3 and TRBJ2-3, with 10 bases lining up with TRBD2. The ends lost 5 bases at V and 4 bases at J; junction bases unmatched: 6. Germline CDR1 is MNHEY and CDR2 is SVGEGT. The CDR3 extends over 15 amino acids. DNA of the CDR3: TGTGCCAGCAGTAAAGCGGGAGGGTTGCCAGATACGCAGTATTTT. This gives the protein CASSKAGGLPDTQYF.

This chain connects TRBV4-3 to TRBJ2-6; D may be TRBD1 (5 bases). Germline CDR1 reads LGHNA; CDR2 reads YSLEER. V lost 0 bases, J lost 1 base, and 7 bases lay in between. The CDR3 extends over 16 amino acids. This CDR3 reads CASSQEAGSGANVLTF. DNA for the CDR3: TGCGCCAGCAGCCAAGAGGCAGGGTCTGGGGCCAACGTCCTGACTTTC.